This T cell receptor (beta chain) was captured in a study of regulatory T cells in long-lasting Graves disease. Points from the study as a whole: The analysis examined peripheral blood only and excluded thyroid tissue. Since the sample size was small, accuracy may have been reduced.

This clonotype has just a few counts. Its antigen is unidentified. Assembly of TCR beta libraries relied on iRepertoire HTBI primers together with Arm-PCR of CDR3 regions. MiXCR was run by TCRdb on the multiplex PCR reads, yielding one entry per CDR3 protein. This sample has around 250,000 distinct CDR3 sequences, with around 20% found just once. Time point in this sample: newly diagnosed GD, antithyroid drugs for less than 3 months. The TCR library was prepared using RNA isolated from PBMCs. The collection involved drawing around 10 milliliters of peripheral blood into EDTA tubes. V lost 0 bases and J lost 3, with 9 bases in between. CDR1 is SGHRS and CDR2 is YFSETQ in the germline V gene. The CDR3 consists of 14 residues.

This clonotype originated in a female donor with Graves disease. The sequences come from peripheral blood mononuclear cells (PBMCs), collected at new diagnosis, from a patient treated with antithyroid drugs. The chain has TRBV5-1 and TRBJ1-2, with D unclear. The CDR3 DNA is TGCGCCAGCAGCTTGGTGAGGGCCTACTATGGCTACACCTTC. It translates to CASSLVRAYYGYTF.